This TCR beta chain comes out of a study of cytomegalovirus exposure and HLA in healthy donors. Study context: Genotyping of nearly 400 donors showed that roughly 83% belonged to the Caucasian-associated ancestry cluster.

Germline-derived CDR1 and CDR2 are KGHSH and LQKENI. V lost 6 bases, J lost 5 bases, and 10 bases lay in between. The CDR3 extends over 12 amino acids. Primers: 60 Vbeta forward and 13 Jbeta reverse. TCRdb's table, derived via immunoSEQ multiplex PCR, lists solely in-frame clones and lacks some. This listing includes around 75,000 clones. Material: PBMCs. The chain joins TRBV18 to TRBJ1-1; possibly TRBD1 for D (6 bases). This receptor was taken from a woman aged 55 to 70 in good health and CMV-seronegative. The chain's CDR3 is CASSPGATEAFF. Here the CDR3 DNA reads TGTGCCAGCTCGCCAGGGGCGACTGAAGCTTTCTTT.